A single sample is the source of the 18 T cell receptor beta chains below, sequenced in a study of HIV-infected patients and healthy controls. cDNA was made from approximately 0.55 ug RNA using alpha and beta constant primers. Using multiplexing indices, alpha and beta chain libraries were generated apart by chain-specific third strand synthesis. From the 5' RACE reads, TCRdb called clonotypes with MiXCR, one entry per CDR3 protein. The table records 15,000 to 20,000 distinct CDR3 sequences, about 12% of them present only once. All unsorted peripheral T cells were captured because whole blood was used without fractionation. Specimen: blood. The origin of the receptors is an adult in good health.

This clonotype was recorded many times. The J gene is TRBJ2-1, the V gene TRBV28, with D perhaps matching TRBD2 (7 bases). The length of the CDR3 is 13 residues. The germline gives CDR1 MDHEN, CDR2 SYDVKM. V was clipped by 5 bases and J by 8 bases, with 13 bases between them. CDR3 nucleotides: TGTGCCAGCAGTGGGGGGGCCGTGGATGAGCAGTTCTTC. This codes for CASSGGAVDEQFF. Full variable domain (rest looked up from reference TRBV28 and TRBJ2-1): DVKVTQSSRYLVKRTGEKVFLECVQDMDHENMFWYRQDPGLGLRLIYFSYDVKMKEKGDIPEGYSVSREKKERFSLILESASTNQTSMYLCASSGGAVDEQFFGPGTRLTVL.

This clonotype was counted many times. The chain uses TRBV12-3 or TRBV12-4 and TRBJ2-1; TRBD1 agrees at 8 bases. Trimming at V came to 8 bases and at J to 7 bases, leaving 10 bases not matched to a gene. The CDR3 runs to 14 residues. The CDR3 sequence: CASFWQGASNEQFF. The DNA for the CDR3 is TGTGCCAGCTTCTGGCAGGGGGCAAGTAATGAGCAGTTCTTC.

This clonotype is medium-sized (0.01 to 0.1%) within its sample. The chain is built from TRBV7-2 and TRBJ2-3, with no clear D. Trimming stripped 1 base from V and 0 bases from J, with 14 bases between. The CDR3 runs to 17 residues. Germline values: CDR1 SGHTA, CDR2 FQGNSA. CDR3 DNA sequence: TGTGCCAGCAGCTTAGTCCCCCCTTACTCTAGCACAGATACGCAGTATTTT. This translates into CASSLVPPYSSTDTQYF.

By frequency in the sample, this clonotype is medium-sized. J is TRBJ2-5 and V is TRBV10-3, with no clear D. The CDR3 spans 12 residues. Germline V gene sequence: CDR1 ENHRY, CDR2 SYGVKD. V lost 6 bases and J 1 base, leaving 6 bases between the germline ends. The CDR3 here is CAIRGSQETQYF. Written as DNA, the CDR3 is TGTGCCATCAGGGGCAGCCAAGAGACCCAGTACTTC.

This chain's CDR3 is CASSLQGAGETQYF. The CDR3 nucleotides are TGTGCCAGCTCACTTCAGGGGGCCGGGGAGACCCAGTACTTC. The chain recombines TRBV18 with TRBJ2-5; TRBD1 aligns across 8 bases. The germline V gene has CDR1 KGHSH and CDR2 LQKENI. Trimming removed 4 bases from V and 5 bases from J; junction bases left unmatched: 6. The CDR3 length is 14 residues.

The chain recombines TRBV20-1 with TRBJ2-1; 9 positions match TRBD1. V gave up 0 bases and J gave up 4 bases; unmatched junction bases: 13. CDR3 length: 18 amino acids. Germline CDR1 reads DFQATT; CDR2 reads SNEGSKA (reference sequence). In nucleotides, the CDR3 is TGCAGTGCTAGAGATGGGGGAATTTGGGACAGGGATTACAATGAGCAGTTCTTC. This gives the protein CSARDGGIWDRDYNEQFF.

By share of the sample, this clonotype is medium-sized. The chain employs TRBV4-1 and TRBJ1-1; D not resolved. Germline CDR1 reads MGHRA; CDR2 reads YSYEKL. V was clipped by 2 bases and J by 7 bases, with 11 bases between them. This CDR3 spans 13 amino acids. The CDR3 loop reads CASSQRAAFEAFF. The CDR3 DNA follows: TGCGCCAGCAGCCAAAGAGCCGCCTTTGAAGCTTTCTTT.

The rearrangement uses TRBV27 and TRBJ2-6; D is unresolved. The germline V gene has CDR1 MNHEY and CDR2 SMNVEV (reference sequence). V was clipped by 6 bases and J by 2 bases, with 5 bases between them. CDR3 size: 13 residues. The CDR3 DNA reads as TGTGCCAGCAGAATTGCTGGGGCCAACGTCCTGACTTTC. Translation gives CASRIAGANVLTF.

The table lists this clonotype with many counts. This chain connects TRBV12-3 or TRBV12-4 to TRBJ1-1; no clear D. The V gene lost 4 bases and the J gene lost 5 bases, with 11 bases spanning the gap. CDR3 size: 13 residues. CDR3 coding DNA: TGTGCCAGCAGTTCCTACCCAGATACTGAAGCTTTCTTT. This codes for CASSSYPDTEAFF.

This clonotype is medium-sized (0.01 to 0.1%) in the sample. This chain joins TRBV28 and TRBJ1-5, with TRBD1 matching over 7 bases. Germline assignment: CDR1 MDHEN and CDR2 SYDVKM. With 6 bases clipped from V and 6 bases from J, the junction kept 8 bases outside the gene matches. CDR3 length: 14 amino acids. Here the CDR3 reads CASRTGTGIQPQHF. CDR3 DNA: TGTGCCAGCAGGACAGGGACGGGAATTCAGCCCCAGCATTTT.

This clonotype came up many times. This chain links TRBV6-5 with TRBJ1-5; 7 nucleotides match TRBD1. V trimming: 6 bases; J trimming: 0 bases; junction bases outside the gene matches: 5. Germline V CDR1 and CDR2: MNHEY, SVGAGI. CDR3 length: 15 residues. The CDR3 region is CASRRQGDSNQPQHF. The CDR3 region has the DNA TGTGCCAGCAGGCGACAGGGCGATAGCAATCAGCCCCAGCATTTT.

This clonotype was seen only a few times. The rearrangement uses TRBV30 and TRBJ2-2; D gene unclear. Germline CDR1 is GTSNPN and CDR2 is SVGIG (reference sequence). The CDR3 spans 15 residues. The germline V and J ends were trimmed by 4 bases and 5 bases, with 17 bases remaining between them. This CDR3 reads CAWKWAEPRTGELFF. DNA for the CDR3: TGTGCCTGGAAGTGGGCGGAACCCCGTACCGGGGAGCTGTTTTTT.

This clonotype has ten or more counts. The V gene is TRBV20-1, the J gene TRBJ1-1; the D is unclear. Germline CDR1 DFQATT, CDR2 SNEGSKA (reference sequence). CDR3 length: 15 amino acids. Trimming took off 1 base at V and 4 bases at J, with 16 bases between the two ends. The CDR3 DNA sequence: TGCAGTGCTAGAGGGGGAGGGTCGGAGAGCACTGAAGCTTTCTTT. Protein sequence: CSARGGGSESTEAFF.

Ten or more counts support this clonotype. This chain joins TRBV27 and TRBJ1-5; D is uncertain. CDR1 is MNHEY, CDR2 SMNVEV, per germline (reference sequence). The CDR3 is made up of 13 amino acids. The ends were cut back, 6 bases at V and 2 bases at J, with 8 bases in the middle. The chain's CDR3 is CASSRMGNQPQHF. CDR3 coding DNA: TGTGCCAGCAGCCGGATGGGCAATCAGCCCCAGCATTTT.

The V call is TRBV11-2, the J call TRBJ1-1; D uncertain. Trimming pared 5 bases from V and 8 bases from J, leaving 15 bases between. CDR1 is SGHAT and CDR2 is FQNNGV in the germline V gene. The CDR3 is 13 residues long. The CDR3 DNA is TGTGCCAGCAGCCGACCGATACTAGGAGAAGCTTTCTTT. This encodes CASSRPILGEAFF. Full variable domain (missing parts from reference TRBV11-2 and TRBJ1-1): EAGVAQSPRYKIIEKRQSVAFWCNPISGHATLYWYQQILGQGPKLLIQFQNNGVVDDSQLPKDRFSAERLKGVDSTLKIQPAKLEDSAVYLCASSRPILGEAFFGQGTRLTVV.

This clonotype was counted at least ten times. The chain uses TRBV2 and TRBJ2-3; D is unresolved. The CDR3 totals 12 residues. Trimming took 5 bases from V and 6 from J, leaving 9 bases between them. From germline, CDR1 is SNHLY and CDR2 FYNNEI. The DNA of the CDR3 is TGTGCCAGCAGTCGGACGGCCGATACGCAGTATTTT. Amino acid sequence: CASSRTADTQYF.

In its sample, this clonotype ranks as medium-sized. The rearrangement links TRBV7-9 to TRBJ2-1; D gene uncertain. Germline V gene data show CDR1 as SEHNR and CDR2 as FQNEAQ (reference sequence). This CDR3 has 13 amino acids. The V and J ends lost 5 bases and 8 bases respectively, with 13 bases between them. The CDR3 region has the DNA TGTGCCAGCAGCCTCGACCCTGTCGATGAGCAGTTCTTC. Residues: CASSLDPVDEQFF.

This clonotype has ten or more counts. The chain joins TRBV15 to TRBJ1-5; D remains unclear. This CDR3 spans 14 amino acids. Germline V gives CDR1 LNHNV, CDR2 YYDKDF (reference sequence). Trimming removed 5 bases from V and 1 base from J, with 9 bases in between. The CDR3 DNA reads TGTGCCACCAGCCCGGACGGCAGCAATCAGCCCCAGCATTTT. Protein product: CATSPDGSNQPQHF.